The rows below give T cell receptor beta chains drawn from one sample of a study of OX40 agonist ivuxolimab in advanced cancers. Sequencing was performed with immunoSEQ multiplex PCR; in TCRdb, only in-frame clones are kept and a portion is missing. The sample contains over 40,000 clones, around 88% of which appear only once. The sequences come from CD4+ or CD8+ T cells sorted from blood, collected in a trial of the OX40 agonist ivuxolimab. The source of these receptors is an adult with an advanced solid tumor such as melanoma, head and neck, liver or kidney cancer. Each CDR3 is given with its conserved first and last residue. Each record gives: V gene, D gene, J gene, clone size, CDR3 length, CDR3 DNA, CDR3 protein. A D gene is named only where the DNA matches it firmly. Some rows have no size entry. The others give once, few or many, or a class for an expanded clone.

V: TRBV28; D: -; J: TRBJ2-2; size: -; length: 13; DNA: TGTGCCAGCAGCGCCCGGAACACCGGGGAGCTGTTTTTT; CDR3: CASSARNTGELFF
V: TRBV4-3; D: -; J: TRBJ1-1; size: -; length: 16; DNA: TGCGCCAGCAGCCAAACTCCCCCAGGGCGGAACACTGAAGCTTTCTTT; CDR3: CASSQTPPGRNTEAFF
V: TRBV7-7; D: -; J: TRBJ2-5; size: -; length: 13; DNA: TGTGCTAGCAGCACCCGACAGGAAGAGACCCAGTACTTC; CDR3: CASSTRQEETQYF
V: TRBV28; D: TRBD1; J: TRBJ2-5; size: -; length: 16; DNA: TGTGCCAGCAGTTGGGAAGGACAGGGGGCTCAAGAGACCCAGTACTTC; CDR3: CASSWEGQGAQETQYF
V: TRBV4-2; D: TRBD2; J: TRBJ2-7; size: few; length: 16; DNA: TGTGCCAGCAGCTCCAACGGCGGGAGTGGGGCCTACGAGCAGTACTTC; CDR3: CASSSNGGSGAYEQYF
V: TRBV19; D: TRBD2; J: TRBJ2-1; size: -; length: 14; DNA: TGTGCCAGTAGGTGGCTAGCGGGAGTCAATGAGCAGTTCTTC; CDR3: CASRWLAGVNEQFF
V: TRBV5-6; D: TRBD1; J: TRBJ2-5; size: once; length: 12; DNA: TGTGCCAGCAGCTCAGGACAGGGGACCCAGTACTTC; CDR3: CASSSGQGTQYF
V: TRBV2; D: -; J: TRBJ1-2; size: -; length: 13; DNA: TGTGCCAGGAGGGAACAGGGCCCCTATGGCTACACCTTC; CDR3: CARREQGPYGYTF
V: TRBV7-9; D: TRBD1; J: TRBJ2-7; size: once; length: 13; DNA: TGTGCCAGCAGCGCAACAGGGGACTACGAGCAGTACTTC; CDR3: CASSATGDYEQYF
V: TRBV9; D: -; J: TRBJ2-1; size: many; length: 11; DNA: TGTGCCAGCAGCGTGACATCTGAGCAGTTCTTC; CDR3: CASSVTSEQFF
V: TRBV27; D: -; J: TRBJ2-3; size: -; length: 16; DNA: TGTGCCAGCAGTTTATTACGTGCGGGACTTACAGATACGCAGTATTTT; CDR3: CASSLLRAGLTDTQYF
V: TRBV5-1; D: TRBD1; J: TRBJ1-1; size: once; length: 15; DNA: TGCGCCAGCAGCTTGGGGACAGGCCCGAACACTGAAGCTTTCTTT; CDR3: CASSLGTGPNTEAFF
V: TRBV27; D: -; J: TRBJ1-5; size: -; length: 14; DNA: TGTGCCAGCAGTCAACGACAGGGCAATCAGCCCCAGCATTTT; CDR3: CASSQRQGNQPQHF
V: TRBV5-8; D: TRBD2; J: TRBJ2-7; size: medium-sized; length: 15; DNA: TGTGCCAGCAGCCCCCCCCCGGGAGGAAGCAACGAGCAGTACTTC; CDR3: CASSPPPGGSNEQYF
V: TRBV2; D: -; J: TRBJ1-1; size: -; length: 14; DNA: TGTGCCAGCACCAAGGAAACAACGAACACTGAAGCTTTCTTT; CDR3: CASTKETTNTEAFF
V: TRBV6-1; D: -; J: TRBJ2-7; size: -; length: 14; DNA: TGTGCCAGCTCCGGAACCGGGGGCCTATACGAGCAGTACTTC; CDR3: CASSGTGGLYEQYF
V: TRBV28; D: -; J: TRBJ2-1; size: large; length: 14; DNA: TGTGCAGCGGAACTGGGTGGCTCCTACAATGAGCAGTTCTTC; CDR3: CAAELGGSYNEQFF
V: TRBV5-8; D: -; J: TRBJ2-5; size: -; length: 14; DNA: TGTGCCAGCAGCGACGAACAGGGTTGGGAGACCCAGTACTTC; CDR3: CASSDEQGWETQYF
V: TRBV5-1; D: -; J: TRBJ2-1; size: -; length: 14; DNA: TGCGCCAGCATCAGGGAAAACTTAAGGAATGAGCAGTTCTTC; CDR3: CASIRENLRNEQFF
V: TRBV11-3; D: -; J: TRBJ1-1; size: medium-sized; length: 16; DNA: TGTGCCAGCAGCCCCCTTCTAAACCAGAGAAACACTGAAGCTTTCTTT; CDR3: CASSPLLNQRNTEAFF
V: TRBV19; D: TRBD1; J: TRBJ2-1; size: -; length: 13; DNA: TGTGCCAGTAGTCCGGGACAGGGCTATGAGCAGTTCTTC; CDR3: CASSPGQGYEQFF
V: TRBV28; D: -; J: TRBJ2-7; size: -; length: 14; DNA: TGTGCCAGCCGCGTACATCCAGGGGGGAACGAGCAGTACTTC; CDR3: CASRVHPGGNEQYF
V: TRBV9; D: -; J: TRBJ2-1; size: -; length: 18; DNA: TGTGCCAGCAGCGTAGCTTCGGTGGGTAGCGGCCCCCTCAATGAGCAGTTCTTC; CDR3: CASSVASVGSGPLNEQFF
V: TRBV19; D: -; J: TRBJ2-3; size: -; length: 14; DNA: TGTGCCAGCAGGGGTTGGGGGTCCACAGATACGCAGTATTTT; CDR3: CASRGWGSTDTQYF
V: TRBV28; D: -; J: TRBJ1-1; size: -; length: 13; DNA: TGTGCCAGCAGTTTAACGGGGTATACTGAAGCTTTCTTT; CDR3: CASSLTGYTEAFF
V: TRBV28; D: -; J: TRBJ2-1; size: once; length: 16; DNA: TGTGCCAGCAGTTTGAGGGGTATTAGCTCCTACAATGAGCAGTTCTTC; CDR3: CASSLRGISSYNEQFF
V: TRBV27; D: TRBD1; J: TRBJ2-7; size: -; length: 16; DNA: TGTGCCAGCAGAACAAGCCGGGACAGGGGCGACTACGAGCAGTACTTC; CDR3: CASRTSRDRGDYEQYF
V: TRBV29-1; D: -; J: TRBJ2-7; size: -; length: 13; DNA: TGCAGCGTTGAAACAGGGACTACCTACGAGCAGTACTTC; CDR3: CSVETGTTYEQYF
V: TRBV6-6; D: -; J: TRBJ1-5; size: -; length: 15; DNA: TGTGCCAGCAGCAATAATTACGGGCGCAATCAGCCCCAGCATTTT; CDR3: CASSNNYGRNQPQHF
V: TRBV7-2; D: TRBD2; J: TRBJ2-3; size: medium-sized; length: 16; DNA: TGTGCCAGCAACCTACTAGCGCCTCCTGGATCAGATACGCAGTATTTT; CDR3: CASNLLAPPGSDTQYF
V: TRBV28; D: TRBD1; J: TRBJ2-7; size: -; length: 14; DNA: TGTGCCAGCAGTTTGAACAGGGGGCGGAACGAGCAGTACTTC; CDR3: CASSLNRGRNEQYF
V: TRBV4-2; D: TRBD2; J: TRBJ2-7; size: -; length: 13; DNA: TGTGCCAGCAGAGGGACTAGCGGGAGAGAGCAGTACTTC; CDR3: CASRGTSGREQYF
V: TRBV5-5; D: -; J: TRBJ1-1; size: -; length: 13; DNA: TGTGCCAGCAGCTTCACATTGAACACTGAAGCTTTCTTT; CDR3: CASSFTLNTEAFF
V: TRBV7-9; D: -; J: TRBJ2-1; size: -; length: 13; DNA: TGTGCCAGCAGCTTGGGGACGGGGGATGAGCAGTTCTTC; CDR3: CASSLGTGDEQFF
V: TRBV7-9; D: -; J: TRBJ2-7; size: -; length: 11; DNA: TGTGCCAGCAGCGTTGGGCTCGAGCAGTACTTC; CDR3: CASSVGLEQYF
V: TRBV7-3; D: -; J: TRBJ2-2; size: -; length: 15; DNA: TGTGCCAGCAGCCTCGGGACTTTACGCCCCGGGGAGCTGTTTTTT; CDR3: CASSLGTLRPGELFF
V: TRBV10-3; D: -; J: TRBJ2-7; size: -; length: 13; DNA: TGTGCCATCAGGGCCCTGGAGCAGCACGAGCAGTACTTC; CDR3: CAIRALEQHEQYF
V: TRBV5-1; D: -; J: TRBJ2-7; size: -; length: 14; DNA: TGCGCCAGCAGTCCTAGGGACGGCTCTAACGAGCAGTACTTC; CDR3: CASSPRDGSNEQYF
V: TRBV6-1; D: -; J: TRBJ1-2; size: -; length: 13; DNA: TGTGCCAGCAGTGGACACCCCAACTATGGCTACACCTTC; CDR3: CASSGHPNYGYTF
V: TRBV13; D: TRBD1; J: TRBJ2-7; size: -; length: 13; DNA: TGTGCCAGCAGTGGGCGACAGGGGCCCGAGCAGTACTTC; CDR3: CASSGRQGPEQYF
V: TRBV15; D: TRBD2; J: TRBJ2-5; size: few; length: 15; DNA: TGTGCCACCAGCAGAGATCTGGCTAGCGGAGAGACCCAGTACTTC; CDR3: CATSRDLASGETQYF
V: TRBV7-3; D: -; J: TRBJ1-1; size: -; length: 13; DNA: TGTGCCAGCAGCTTAGGGGGAATAACTGAAGCTTTCTTT; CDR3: CASSLGGITEAFF
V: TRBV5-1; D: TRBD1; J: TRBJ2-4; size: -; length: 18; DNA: TGCGCCAGCAGCGCCACCCGGGACAGGGTTACTGGGGCACCTCCCAAGTACTTC; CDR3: CASSATRDRVTGAPPKYF
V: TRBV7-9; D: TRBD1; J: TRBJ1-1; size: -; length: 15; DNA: TGTGCCAGCAGCCCGAGGGACAGGGCGTACACTGAAGCTTTCTTT; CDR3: CASSPRDRAYTEAFF
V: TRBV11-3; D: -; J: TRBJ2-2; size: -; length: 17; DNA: TGTGCCAGCAGCTTAGCCCATTTTGGCCGGAACACCGGGGAGCTGTTTTTT; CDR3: CASSLAHFGRNTGELFF
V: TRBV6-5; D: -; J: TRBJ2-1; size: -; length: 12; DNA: TGTGCCAGCAGTCACTACAGGGATGAGCAGTTCTTC; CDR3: CASSHYRDEQFF
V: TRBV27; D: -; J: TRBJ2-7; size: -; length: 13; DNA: TGTGCCAGCAGTTCAAGGGTTTTGTACGAGCAGTACTTC; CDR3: CASSSRVLYEQYF
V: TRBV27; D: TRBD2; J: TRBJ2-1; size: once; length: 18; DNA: TGTGCCAGCAGTTACGGACTAGCGGGAGCCTTCTCCTACAATGAGCAGTTCTTC; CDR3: CASSYGLAGAFSYNEQFF
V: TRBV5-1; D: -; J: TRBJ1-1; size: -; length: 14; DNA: TGTGCCAGCAGCTTGGTAGCTGGGGTCACTGAAGCTTTCTTT; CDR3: CASSLVAGVTEAFF
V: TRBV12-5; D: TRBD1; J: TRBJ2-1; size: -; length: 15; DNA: TGTGCTAGTGGTTTGACTGACAGGGTAGCGAATGAGCAGTTCTTC; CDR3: CASGLTDRVANEQFF
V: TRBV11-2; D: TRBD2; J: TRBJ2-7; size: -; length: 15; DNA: TGTGCCAGCAGCATGACTAGCGGGATTCTGGCCGAGCAGTACTTC; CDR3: CASSMTSGILAEQYF
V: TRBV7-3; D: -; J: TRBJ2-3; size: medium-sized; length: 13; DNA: TGTGCCAGCAGCCTTGAGTGGACAGATACGCAGTATTTT; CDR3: CASSLEWTDTQYF
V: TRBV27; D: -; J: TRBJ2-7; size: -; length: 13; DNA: TGTGCCAGCAGTTTGGGCGCCTCCTACGAGCAGTACTTC; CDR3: CASSLGASYEQYF